The T cell receptor (beta chain) under discussion was sequenced for a study of blood T cell repertoires in COVID-19. Looked up from germline, CDR1 is SEHNR and CDR2 is FQNEAQ (reference sequence). CDR3 length: 13 residues. Deletions cut 3 bases from V and 2 bases from J, with 8 bases between. One Seattle source followed patients from active infection through their disease course. Original handling: Amplified reference gene primers provided the basis for estimating nucleated cell counts. This table comes from immunoSEQ multiplex PCR, and its TCRdb copy is limited to in-frame clones, with some not included. Clonal size and the V and J genes are those of that table, whereas D and trimming came from the DNA. There are 250,000 to 300,000 clones in the sample; less than 90% occur only once, and about an eighth lies in the top ten.

This chain links TRBV7-9 with TRBJ2-7; unclear D gene. The sequencing sample was made of peripheral blood. The source of this sequence is a woman aged 25-40 years with COVID-19, enrolled during active disease. CDR3 coding DNA: TGTGCCAGCAGCTTCCGGAGACCCTACGAGCAGTACTTC. Translating it yields CASSFRRPYEQYF.